This T cell receptor (beta chain) was sequenced for a study of T cells in localized non-small cell lung cancer. General study results and limits: Maximal T cell clonality occurred in uninvolved adjacent lung, with tumor ranking below it. Median roughly 57 top-100 tumor clones were shared with paired adjacent lung.

Sequencing was performed with immunoSEQ multiplex PCR; in TCRdb, only in-frame clones are kept and a portion is missing. The sample has fewer than 30,000 clones, 85% to 90% seen once; the top ten hold 5.5% to 7.5%. With regard to this clone: Its specificity is not known.

Sequencing was performed on PBMCs, taken before any cancer treatment. The origin of this receptor is a man between 35 and 75 years old with stage II lung adenocarcinoma.

The CDR3 sequence: CASPGQKSSGANVLTF. DNA of the CDR3: TGCGCCAGCCCGGGACAGAAGAGCTCTGGGGCCAACGTCCTGACTTTC. J is TRBJ2-6 and V is TRBV4-3; 7 bases line up with TRBD1. V shed 8 bases, J shed 0 bases, and the junction held 7 bases outside the gene matches. Germline CDR1 and CDR2: LGHNA and YSLEER. The CDR3 has 16 residues.